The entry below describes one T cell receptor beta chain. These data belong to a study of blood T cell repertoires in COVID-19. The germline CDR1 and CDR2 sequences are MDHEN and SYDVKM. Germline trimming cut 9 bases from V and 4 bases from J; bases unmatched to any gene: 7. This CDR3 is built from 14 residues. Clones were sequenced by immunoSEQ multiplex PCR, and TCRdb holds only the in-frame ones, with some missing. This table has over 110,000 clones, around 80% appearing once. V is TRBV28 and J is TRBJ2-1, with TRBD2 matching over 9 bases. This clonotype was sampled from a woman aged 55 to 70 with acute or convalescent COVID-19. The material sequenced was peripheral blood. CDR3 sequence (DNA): TGTGCCAGTGAGACTAGCGGACTATACAATGAGCAGTTCTTC. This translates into CASETSGLYNEQFF.